This TCR beta chain was recovered during a study of T cell clones after liver transplantation. Study-level information: Standard immunosuppression, with no induction, continued until 12-24 months after transplant.

J was trimmed by 6 bases and V by 0 bases; bases with no gene match: 11. The germline V gene has CDR1 SGHRS and CDR2 YFSETQ. CDR3 length equals 16 residues. Sequenced by immunoSEQ multiplex PCR; TCRdb stores in-frame clones only, minus some. The sample includes approximately 55,000 clones, approximately 71% of them seen just once. The chain uses TRBV5-1 and TRBJ2-7; 8 nucleotides agree with TRBD1. The sequences come from CD4+ T cells from blood, collected 52 to 60 months after liver transplant. This TCR was recovered from a human patient who received a liver transplant. Some of these T cells may belong to the graft donor. The CDR3 region is CASSLGTGPSAREQYF. The DNA for the CDR3 is TGCGCCAGCAGCTTGGGGACAGGGCCCTCTGCTCGCGAGCAGTACTTC.